This is a list of T cell receptor beta chains from one sample in a study of graft-versus-host responses after intestinal transplantation. Clones were sequenced by immunoSEQ multiplex PCR, and TCRdb holds only the in-frame ones, with some missing. This repertoire shows 40,000 or so clones, roughly 93% found once; its top ten account for around 3.6%. The material sequenced was PBMCs, taken nearly 750 days after intestinal transplantation. All receptors derive from a human patient who received an intestinal transplant, so some T cells may come from the graft donor. Both conserved end residues are part of each CDR3. D genes are given only for firm matches. Clone size, where shown, is once, few, many, or a class for clones that have expanded.

V gene	D gene	clone size	J gene	CDR3 protein	CDR3 DNA
TRBV27	.	.	TRBJ2-3	CASSPLPHRTGTDTQYF	TGTGCCAGCAGCCCCCTTCCCCACAGGACAGGCACAGATACGCAGTATTTT
TRBV6-5	TRBD1	.	TRBJ2-7	CASSYSGTGPYEQYF	TGTGCCAGCAGTTACTCTGGGACAGGACCCTACGAGCAGTACTTC
TRBV2	.	.	TRBJ2-2	CASSEQGPNTGELFF	TGTGCCAGCAGTGAACAGGGGCCGAACACCGGGGAGCTGTTTTTT
TRBV18	.	.	TRBJ2-7	CASSGLINQSSYEQYF	TGTGCCAGCTCAGGGCTGATAAACCAGAGCTCCTACGAGCAGTACTTC
TRBV6-5	TRBD1	.	TRBJ1-6	CASSYRGQGKNSPLHF	TGTGCCAGCAGTTACAGGGGACAGGGGAAGAATTCACCCCTCCACTTT
TRBV15	TRBD1	.	TRBJ2-5	CATSRASTGAQETQYF	TGTGCCACCAGCAGAGCCTCGACAGGGGCCCAAGAGACCCAGTACTTC
TRBV7-9	.	.	TRBJ1-1	CASSPRLGRKNTEAFF	TGTGCCAGCAGCCCGAGGCTGGGCAGGAAGAACACTGAAGCTTTCTTT
TRBV6-5	TRBD2	.	TRBJ2-2	CASSYGTSGRAGELFF	TGTGCCAGCAGTTACGGGACTAGCGGGAGGGCCGGGGAGCTGTTTTTT
TRBV9	.	.	TRBJ1-4	CASSVGGGNNEKLFF	TGTGCCAGCAGCGTAGGTGGGGGCAATAATGAAAAACTGTTTTTT
TRBV6-5	.	once	TRBJ1-4	CASSSTMRMDLFF	TGTGCCAGCAGTTCGACAATGAGGATGGATCTGTTTTTT
TRBV18	.	.	TRBJ2-1	CASSREDDSYNEQFF	TGTGCCAGCTCACGGGAGGATGATTCCTACAATGAGCAGTTCTTC
TRBV19	.	once	TRBJ1-2	CASSTRQATNYGYTF	TGTGCCAGTAGTACCCGACAGGCTACTAACTATGGCTACACCTTC
TRBV29-1	.	.	TRBJ1-1	CSVGGSSRTEAFF	TGCAGCGTTGGAGGAAGTTCGCGTACTGAAGCTTTCTTT
TRBV6-1	.	.	TRBJ1-2	CASRPPENFYGYTF	TGTGCCAGCAGGCCACCAGAGAACTTCTATGGCTACACCTTC
TRBV14	.	.	TRBJ2-3	CASSQDPGLRTDTQYF	TGTGCCAGCAGCCAAGATCCGGGACTTCGCACAGATACGCAGTATTTT
TRBV13	TRBD2	.	TRBJ2-3	CASSFSGGPGTDTQYF	TGTGCCAGCAGCTTTAGCGGGGGGCCGGGCACAGATACGCAGTATTTT
TRBV6-9	.	.	TRBJ1-6	CATKYRVGNSPLHF	TGTGCCACCAAATACAGGGTCGGTAATTCACCCCTCCACTTT
TRBV27	.	once	TRBJ2-3	CASSLTTPGLRLADTQYF	TGTGCCAGCAGCTTGACGACGCCGGGACTTAGACTCGCAGATACGCAGTATTTT
TRBV19	.	.	TRBJ2-5	CASSMEGRGVQETQYF	TGTGCCAGTAGTATGGAGGGCAGGGGGGTCCAAGAGACCCAGTACTTC
TRBV10-3	.	.	TRBJ1-4	CAISESTDEKLFF	TGTGCCATCAGTGAGTCCACGGATGAAAAACTGTTTTTT
TRBV11-2	TRBD1	.	TRBJ1-3	CASSPQGGDTIYF	TGTGCCAGCAGCCCGCAGGGGGGGGACACCATATATTTT
TRBV11-2	.	.	TRBJ2-1	CASRFLANEQFF	TGTGCCAGCAGGTTCCTAGCGAATGAGCAGTTCTTC
TRBV9	.	.	TRBJ2-7	CASSVGTDAYEQYF	TGTGCCAGCAGCGTAGGGACAGACGCCTACGAGCAGTACTTC
TRBV29-1	.	.	TRBJ2-7	CSVGPRAALNEQYF	TGCAGCGTCGGCCCTAGGGCGGCGTTGAACGAGCAGTACTTC
TRBV21-1	.	.	TRBJ1-1	CASSQILLTDTNTEAFF	TGTGCCAGCAGCCAAATCCTTCTGACAGATACGAACACTGAAGCTTTCTTT
TRBV10-3	.	.	TRBJ2-5	CAISGGSGPQETQYF	TGTGCCATCAGTGGCGGTTCGGGCCCCCAAGAGACCCAGTACTTC
TRBV5-1	.	.	TRBJ2-5	CASNLGGETQYF	TGCGCCAGCAACTTAGGTGGGGAGACCCAGTACTTC
TRBV12-5	.	.	TRBJ1-1	CASGRPRDSSNTEAFF	TGTGCTAGTGGTCGCCCGAGGGACTCTTCGAACACTGAAGCTTTCTTT
TRBV14	.	.	TRBJ2-2	CASSLQRGSIGDTGELFF	TGTGCCAGCAGCCTACAAAGGGGGAGTATAGGGGACACCGGGGAGCTGTTTTTT
TRBV10-3	TRBD2	.	TRBJ2-5	CAISESKGGREGTQYF	TGTGCCATCAGTGAGTCGAAAGGCGGGAGGGAGGGGACCCAGTACTTC
TRBV19	.	.	TRBJ2-5	CASSPAERGAQYF	TGTGCCAGTTCTCCAGCAGAAAGAGGGGCCCAGTACTTC
TRBV9	.	.	TRBJ2-2	CASSSRAGELFF	TGTGCCAGCAGCTCACGAGCCGGGGAGCTGTTTTTT
TRBV5-1	.	few	TRBJ2-5	CASFRMPQETQYF	TGCGCCAGCTTCCGCATGCCTCAAGAGACCCAGTACTTC
TRBV10-3	.	once	TRBJ2-3	CAIKAGTDTQYF	TGTGCCATCAAGGCAGGCACAGATACGCAGTATTTT
TRBV19	.	.	TRBJ2-2	CASSPRTGAGELFF	TGTGCCAGTAGTCCGAGGACTGGGGCCGGGGAGCTGTTTTTT
TRBV10-1	.	few	TRBJ2-5	CARAGSFDQETQYF	TGCGCCAGGGCGGGGAGCTTCGACCAAGAGACCCAGTACTTC
TRBV29-1	.	.	TRBJ1-1	CSVEDQKGGDTEAFF	TGCAGCGTTGAAGATCAAAAAGGGGGTGACACTGAAGCTTTCTTT
TRBV13	.	.	TRBJ2-7	CASSLGGVRENPSYEQYF	TGTGCCAGCAGCTTAGGTGGAGTAAGGGAGAATCCCTCCTACGAGCAGTACTTC
TRBV6-4	TRBD1	.	TRBJ1-2	CASSDRGQTSGYTF	TGTGCCAGCAGTGACAGGGGGCAAACGAGTGGCTACACCTTC
TRBV6-6	.	.	TRBJ1-6	CASSYTGSDSPLHF	TGTGCCAGCAGTTACACAGGGTCGGATTCACCCCTCCACTTT
TRBV7-2	.	.	TRBJ2-5	CASSALMGLMGKETQYF	TGTGCCAGCAGCGCGCTTATGGGTCTAATGGGGAAAGAGACCCAGTACTTC
TRBV13	.	few	TRBJ2-1	CASSPDSYNEQFF	TGTGCCAGCAGCCCGGACAGCTACAATGAGCAGTTCTTC
TRBV6-5	.	.	TRBJ2-7	CASSYRSGVSSYEQYF	TGTGCCAGCAGTTACAGGTCGGGGGTTAGCTCCTACGAGCAGTACTTC
TRBV11-2	.	.	TRBJ2-2	CASSFDAGELFF	TGTGCCAGCAGCTTTGACGCCGGGGAGCTGTTTTTT
TRBV2	TRBD2	.	TRBJ2-1	CASIALAGEYNEQFF	TGTGCCAGCATCGCCCTAGCGGGCGAGTACAATGAGCAGTTCTTC
TRBV4-1	.	.	TRBJ2-2	CASSQGTGELFF	TGCGCCAGCAGCCAAGGTACCGGGGAGCTGTTTTTT
TRBV6-5	.	.	TRBJ1-5	CASSYSLNQPQHF	TGTGCCAGCAGTTACTCTCTAAATCAGCCCCAGCATTTT
TRBV13	TRBD2	.	TRBJ2-1	CASSLGGLAARNEQFF	TGTGCCAGCAGCTTAGGGGGACTAGCGGCAAGGAATGAGCAGTTCTTC
TRBV6-4	.	.	TRBJ1-4	CASSPRPNEKLFF	TGTGCCAGCAGCCCCCGCCCTAATGAAAAACTGTTTTTT
TRBV19	.	.	TRBJ2-1	CASSILPPSVLYNEQFF	TGTGCCAGTAGTATATTGCCCCCTAGCGTGCTCTACAATGAGCAGTTCTTC
TRBV6-1	.	once	TRBJ1-1	CASSGRSTEAFF	TGTGCCAGCAGTGGCCGGAGCACTGAAGCTTTCTTT